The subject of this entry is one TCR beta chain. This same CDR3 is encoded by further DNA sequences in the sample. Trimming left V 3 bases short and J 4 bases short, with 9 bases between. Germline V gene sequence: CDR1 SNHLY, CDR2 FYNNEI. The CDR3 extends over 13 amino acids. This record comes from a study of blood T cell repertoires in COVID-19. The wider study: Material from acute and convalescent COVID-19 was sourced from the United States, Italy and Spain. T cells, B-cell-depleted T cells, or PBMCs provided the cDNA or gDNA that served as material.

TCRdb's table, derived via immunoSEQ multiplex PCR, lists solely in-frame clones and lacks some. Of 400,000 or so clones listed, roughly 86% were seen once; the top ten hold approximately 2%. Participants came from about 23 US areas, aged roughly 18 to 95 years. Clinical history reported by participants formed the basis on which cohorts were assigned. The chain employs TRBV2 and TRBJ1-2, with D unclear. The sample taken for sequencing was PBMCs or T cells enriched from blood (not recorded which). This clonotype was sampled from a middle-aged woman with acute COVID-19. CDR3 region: CASSDRSRYGYTF. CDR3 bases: TGTGCCAGCAGTGACAGGTCTCGCTATGGCTACACCTTC.